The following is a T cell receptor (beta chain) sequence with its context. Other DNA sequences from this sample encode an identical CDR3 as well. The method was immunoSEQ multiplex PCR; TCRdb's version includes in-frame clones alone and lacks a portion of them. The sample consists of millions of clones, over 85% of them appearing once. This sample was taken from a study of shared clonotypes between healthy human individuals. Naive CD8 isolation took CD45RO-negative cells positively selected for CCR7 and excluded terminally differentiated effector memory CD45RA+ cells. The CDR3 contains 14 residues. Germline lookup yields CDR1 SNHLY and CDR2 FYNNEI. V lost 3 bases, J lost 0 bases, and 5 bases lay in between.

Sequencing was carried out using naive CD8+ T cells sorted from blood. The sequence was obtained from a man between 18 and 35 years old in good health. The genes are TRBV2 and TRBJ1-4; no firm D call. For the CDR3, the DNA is TGTGCCAGCAGTGAGGATGCAACTAATGAAAAACTGTTTTTT. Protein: CASSEDATNEKLFF.